This T cell receptor (beta chain) comes out of a study of T cell repertoires in cytomegalovirus infection. Study-wide background: Evidence of both CMV infection and a matching HLA type came from public TCR beta signatures.

Study conclusions and caveats: HLA-C-restricted TCR beta clonotypes specific for CMV led the ex vivo response.

TCRdb recomputed calls from the reads with MiXCR, one row per CDR3 protein. The sample includes fewer than 250,000 distinct CDR3 sequences, 9% to 15% of them seen just once. Regarding this clonotype: Its cognate antigen is unknown.

Germline trimming cut 6 bases from V and 8 bases from J; bases unmatched to any gene: 14. The CDR3 is 17 residues long. Germline V gene sequence: CDR1 LNHDA, CDR2 SQIVND (reference sequence). The sequenced sample consisted of PBMCs. The TCR sequence derives from a human donor in good health (CMV status not recorded). Some clones in this sample may be carry-over from other donors' samples. The chain employs TRBV19 and TRBJ1-4; TRBD1 matches at 11 bases. The CDR3 DNA reads TGTGCCAGTAGGACAAGAGGACAGGGGGCGAGAGAGGAAAAACTGTTTTTT. Protein product: CASRTRGQGAREEKLFF.